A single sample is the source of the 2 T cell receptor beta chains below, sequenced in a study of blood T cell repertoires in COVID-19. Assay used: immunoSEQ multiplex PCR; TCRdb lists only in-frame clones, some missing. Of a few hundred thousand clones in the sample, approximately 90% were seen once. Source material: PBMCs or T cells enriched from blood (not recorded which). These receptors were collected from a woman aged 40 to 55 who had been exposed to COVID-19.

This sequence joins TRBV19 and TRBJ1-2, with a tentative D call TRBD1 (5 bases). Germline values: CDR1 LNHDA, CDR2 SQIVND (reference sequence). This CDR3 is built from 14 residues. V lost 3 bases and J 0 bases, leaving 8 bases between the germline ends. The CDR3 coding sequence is TGTGCCAGTAGTATGTCGGGGGCTAACTATGGCTACACCTTC. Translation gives CASSMSGANYGYTF.

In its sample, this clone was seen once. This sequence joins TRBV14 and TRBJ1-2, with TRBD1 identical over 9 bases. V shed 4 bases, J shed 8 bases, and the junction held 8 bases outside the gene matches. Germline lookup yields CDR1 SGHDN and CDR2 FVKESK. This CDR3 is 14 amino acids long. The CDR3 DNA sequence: TGTGCCAGCAGCCTAAAAGAGGGACAGGGCGGCTACACCTTC. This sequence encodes CASSLKEGQGGYTF.